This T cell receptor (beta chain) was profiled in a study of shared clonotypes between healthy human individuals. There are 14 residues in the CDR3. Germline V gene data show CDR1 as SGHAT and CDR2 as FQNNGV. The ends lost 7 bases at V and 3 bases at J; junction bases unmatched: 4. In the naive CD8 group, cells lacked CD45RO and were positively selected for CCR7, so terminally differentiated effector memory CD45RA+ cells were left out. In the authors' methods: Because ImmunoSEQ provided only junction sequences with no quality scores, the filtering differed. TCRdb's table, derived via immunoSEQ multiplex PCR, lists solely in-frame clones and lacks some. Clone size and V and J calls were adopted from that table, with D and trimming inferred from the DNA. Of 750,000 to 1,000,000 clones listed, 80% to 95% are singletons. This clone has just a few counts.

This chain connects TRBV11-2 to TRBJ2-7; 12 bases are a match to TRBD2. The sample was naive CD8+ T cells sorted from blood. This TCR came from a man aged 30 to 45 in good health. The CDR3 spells CASTRTSGDYEQYF. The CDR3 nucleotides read TGTGCCAGCACCCGGACTAGCGGGGACTACGAGCAGTACTTC.